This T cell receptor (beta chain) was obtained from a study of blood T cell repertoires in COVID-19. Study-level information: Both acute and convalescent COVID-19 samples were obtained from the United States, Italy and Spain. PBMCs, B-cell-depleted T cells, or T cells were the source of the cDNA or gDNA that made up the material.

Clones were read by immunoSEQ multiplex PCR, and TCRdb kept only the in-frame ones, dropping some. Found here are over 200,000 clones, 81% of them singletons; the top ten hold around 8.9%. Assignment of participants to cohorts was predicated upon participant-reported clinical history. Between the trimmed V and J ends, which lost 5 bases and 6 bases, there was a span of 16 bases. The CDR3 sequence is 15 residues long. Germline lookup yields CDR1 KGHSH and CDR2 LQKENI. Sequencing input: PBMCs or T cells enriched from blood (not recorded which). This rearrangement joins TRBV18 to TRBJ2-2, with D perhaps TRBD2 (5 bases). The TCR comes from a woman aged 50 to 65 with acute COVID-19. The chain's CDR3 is CASSKDSLSAGELFF. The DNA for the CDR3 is TGTGCCAGCTCAAAGGACTCGCTGAGCGCCGGGGAGCTGTTTTTT.